This T cell receptor beta chain was observed in a study of regulatory T cells in long-lasting Graves disease. Whole-study findings and limits: Persistent disease preferred TRBV28, TRBJ1-2 and TRBJ2-5; new disease, TRBV20-1 and TRBJ2-1.

To note about this clonotype: The antigen remains undetermined.

Regarding time point: persistent/refractory GD, antithyroid drugs over 5 years with positive TRAb. PBMCs provided the RNA from which the TCR library was made. It was by American Thyroid Association guidelines that Graves' disease was diagnosed. Patients were from an endocrinology department in Xi'an, China. Trimming removed 0 bases at V and 7 bases at J, with 9 bases between. CDR1 and CDR2 from the germline V gene are MGHRA and YSYEKL. The CDR3 has 13 residues. Investigators prepared the TCR beta libraries by applying iRepertoire HTBI primers and Arm-PCR of CDR3 regions. Per the authors' pipeline: Across the samples, identification revealed some 64 TRBV and about 13 TRBJ segments. TCRdb passed the multiplex PCR reads through MiXCR, listing each CDR3 protein once. These V and J calls rely on TCRdb rather than the paper's analysis. The sample lists 350,000 to 500,000 distinct CDR3 sequences; around 20% were seen once.

Sequences were derived from peripheral blood mononuclear cells (PBMCs), sampled when the disease was refractory, from a patient treated with antithyroid drugs. This receptor was identified in a female donor with Graves disease. V is TRBV4-1 and J is TRBJ2-5; unclear D gene. CDR3: CASSQDWQWTQYF. The CDR3 nucleotides are TGCGCCAGCAGCCAAGATTGGCAGTGGACCCAGTACTTC.